A single sample is the source of the 3 T cell receptor beta chains below, sequenced in a study of regulatory T cells in long-lasting Graves disease. TCR beta libraries were built with iRepertoire HTBI primers and Arm-PCR of CDR3 regions. TCRdb independently ran MiXCR on the multiplex PCR reads; one entry per CDR3 protein. The sample holds some 370,000 distinct CDR3 sequences, under 25% seen once. Indicated time point: persistent/refractory GD, antithyroid drugs over 5 years with positive TRAb. Following extraction of RNA from PBMCs, that RNA was used to make the TCR library. The sequenced sample was peripheral blood mononuclear cells (PBMCs), obtained when the disease was refractory, from a patient treated with antithyroid drugs. The receptors stem from a female donor with Graves disease.

Only a few counts were recorded for this clonotype. The chain joins TRBV20-1 to TRBJ2-7, with TRBD2 identical over 8 bases. The CDR3 length is 14 residues. The V gene end was trimmed by 3 bases and the J gene end by 6 bases; junction bases not matched to a gene: 10. Germline lookup yields CDR1 DFQATT and CDR2 SNEGSKA (reference sequence). CDR3 amino acids: CSARPSGSPREQYF. For the CDR3, the DNA is TGCAGTGCTAGGCCCAGCGGGAGTCCCCGCGAGCAGTACTTC.

This clonotype was counted many times. The chain joins TRBV19 to TRBJ1-1; D possibly corresponds to TRBD1 (5 bases). The V gene lost 5 bases and the J gene lost 0 bases, with 13 bases spanning the gap. CDR1 LNHDA and CDR2 SQIVND come from the germline V gene (reference sequence). The CDR3 length is 15 residues. CDR3: CASSSLTVLNTEAFF. Here the CDR3 DNA reads TGTGCCAGTAGTTCACTGACAGTCCTGAACACTGAAGCTTTCTTT.

This clonotype has at least ten counts. The genes are TRBV28 and TRBJ2-2; D is unclear. This CDR3 is 17 amino acids long. Germline V lookup: CDR1 MDHEN, CDR2 SYDVKM. Trimming removed 6 bases from V and 0 bases from J, with 17 bases in between. The CDR3 nucleotides are TGTGCCAGCAGCAATATCCGCTCTGGGGCGAACACCGGGGAGCTGTTTTTT. This encodes CASSNIRSGANTGELFF. The full variable domain, with the rest looked up from reference TRBV28 and TRBJ2-2, is DVKVTQSSRYLVKRTGEKVFLECVQDMDHENMFWYRQDPGLGLRLIYFSYDVKMKEKGDIPEGYSVSREKKERFSLILESASTNQTSMYLCASSNIRSGANTGELFFGEGSRLTVL.